This entry lists 4 T cell receptor beta chains sequenced from one sample in a study of Ad26.COV2.S vaccination and SARS-CoV-2 variants. The assay was immunoSEQ multiplex PCR, and TCRdb's table has in-frame clones only and misses some. The sample shows about 390,000 clones, approximately 90% of them seen only once. Treatment denoted: roughly 18 received Ad26.COV2.S at low or high dose, single or two shots; several received placebo; per-sample allocation not given. Material that was analyzed had been drawn on day 63 after the first vaccine or placebo injection. Sequencing used peripheral blood, obtained in a trial of Ad26.COV2.S vaccine versus placebo. The receptors were gathered from a person between 18 and 60 years old who received the Ad26.COV2.S COVID-19 vaccine or a placebo.

The J gene is TRBJ2-3, the V gene TRBV2; no clear D gene. Germline loops: CDR1 SNHLY, CDR2 FYNNEI. This CDR3 region has 15 residues. V was cut by 2 bases and J by 1 base, with 10 bases left in between. The CDR3 coding sequence is TGTGCCAGCAGTGAACGTTGGGTGGGCACAGATACGCAGTATTTT. It is translated as CASSERWVGTDTQYF.

This clone was observed a single time. V and J are TRBV11-3 and TRBJ2-7; the D call may be TRBD1 or TRBD2 (5 bases each). This CDR3 contains 17 residues. Trimming removed 6 bases from V and 5 bases from J, with 26 bases in between. From germline, CDR1 is SGHNT and CDR2 YENEEA. CDR3 coding DNA: TGTGCCAGCAGACTAGAACAGCGCGGGCAGGGAAGGGACGAGCAGTACTTC. Translating it yields CASRLEQRGQGRDEQYF.

The V gene is TRBV21-1, the J gene TRBJ2-6; TRBD1 is taken as the D call from the table, unchecked against the DNA. TRBV21-1 counts as a pseudogene. The CDR3 covers 20 residues. The CDR3 region is CASSNRYRGKNASGANVLTF. CDR3 DNA: TGTGCCAGCAGCAACCGTTACAGGGGGAAGAATGCCTCTGGGGCCAACGTCCTGACTTTC.

V usage is TRBV15 and J usage is TRBJ2-3, with 8 bases aligning to TRBD2. J was trimmed by 2 bases and V by 0 bases; bases with no gene match: 10. The CDR3 sequence is 18 residues long. The V gene's germline CDR1 is LNHNV and CDR2 YYDKDF (reference sequence). In DNA, the CDR3 is TGTGCCACCAGCAGAGAAAGAGGGAAGCGGGGGCCCACAGATACGCAGTATTTT. Encoded protein: CATSRERGKRGPTDTQYF.